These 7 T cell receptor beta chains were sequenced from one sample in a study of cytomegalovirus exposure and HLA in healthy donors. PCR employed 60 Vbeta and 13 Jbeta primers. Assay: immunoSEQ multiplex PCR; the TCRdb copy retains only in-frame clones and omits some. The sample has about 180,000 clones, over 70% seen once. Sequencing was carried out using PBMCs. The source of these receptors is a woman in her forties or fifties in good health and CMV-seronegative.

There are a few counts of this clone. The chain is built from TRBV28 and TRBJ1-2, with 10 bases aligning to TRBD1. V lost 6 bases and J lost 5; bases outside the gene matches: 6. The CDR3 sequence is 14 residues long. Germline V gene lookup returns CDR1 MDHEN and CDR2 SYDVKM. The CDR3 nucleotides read TGTGCCAGCAGATCACCGGGACAGGGGTATGGCTACACCTTC. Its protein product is CASRSPGQGYGYTF.

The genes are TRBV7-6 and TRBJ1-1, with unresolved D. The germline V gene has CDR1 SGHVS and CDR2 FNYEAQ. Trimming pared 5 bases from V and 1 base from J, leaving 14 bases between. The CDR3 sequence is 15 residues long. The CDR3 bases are TGTGCCAGCAGCCCGATTGAAACAGCGAACACTGAAGCTTTCTTT. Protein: CASSPIETANTEAFF.

The CDR3, as DNA: TGTGCCAGTAGTATTAGGATCTGGAGACAGGGAGTATATGGCAATCAGCCCCAGCATTTT. Protein product: CASSIRIWRQGVYGNQPQHF. This chain joins TRBV19 and TRBJ1-5; TRBD1 aligns across 7 bases. J lost 2 bases, V lost 3 bases, and 19 bases had no gene match. The germline V gene encodes CDR1 LNHDA and CDR2 SQIVND (reference sequence). The CDR3 extends over 20 amino acids.

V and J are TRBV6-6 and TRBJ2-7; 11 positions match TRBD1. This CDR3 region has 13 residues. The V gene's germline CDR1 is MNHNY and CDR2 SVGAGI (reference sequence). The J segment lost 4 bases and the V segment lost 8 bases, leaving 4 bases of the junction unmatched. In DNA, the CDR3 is TGTGCCAGCCAAGGACAGGGGGCATACGAGCAGTACTTC. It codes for CASQGQGAYEQYF.

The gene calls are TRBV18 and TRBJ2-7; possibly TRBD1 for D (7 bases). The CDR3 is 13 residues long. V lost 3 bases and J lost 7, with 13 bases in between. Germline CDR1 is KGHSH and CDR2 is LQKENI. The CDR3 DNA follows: TGTGCCAGCTCACCCCAGGCAGGGGGGGAGCAGTACTTC. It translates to CASSPQAGGEQYF. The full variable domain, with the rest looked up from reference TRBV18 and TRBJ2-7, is NAGVMQNPRHLVRRRGQEARLRCSPMKGHSHVYWYRQLPEEGLKFMVYLQKENIIDESGMPKERFSAEFPKEGPSILRIQQVVRGDSAAYFCASSPQAGGEQYFGPGTRLTVT.

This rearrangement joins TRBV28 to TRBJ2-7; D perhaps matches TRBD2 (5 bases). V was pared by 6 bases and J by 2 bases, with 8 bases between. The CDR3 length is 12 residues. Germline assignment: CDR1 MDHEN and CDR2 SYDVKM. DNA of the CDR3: TGTGCCAGCAGCGGGATAGCCTACGAGCAGTACTTC. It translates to CASSGIAYEQYF.

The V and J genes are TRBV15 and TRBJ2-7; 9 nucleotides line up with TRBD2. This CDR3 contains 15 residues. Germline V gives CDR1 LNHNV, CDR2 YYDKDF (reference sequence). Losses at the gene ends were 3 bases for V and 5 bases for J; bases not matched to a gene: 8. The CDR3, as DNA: TGTGCCACCAGCAGGGACCGGACTAGCGCAAACGAGCAGTACTTC. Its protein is CATSRDRTSANEQYF.